This TCR beta chain was profiled in a study of OX40 agonist ivuxolimab in advanced cancers. Study at large: The mean age was roughly 60 years, ranging from 23 to 79, with 65% to 85% of participants male. Around 40% of patients had received prior checkpoint inhibitor therapy.

Findings and caveats of the study: Researchers report that CD8+ T cells had, on average, more expanded clones than CD4+.

CDR1 is SNHLY and CDR2 is FYNNEI in the germline V gene. Losses at the gene ends were 10 bases for V and 4 bases for J; bases not matched to a gene: 8. This CDR3 contains 14 residues. TCRdb keeps only in-frame clones here, not all; method: immunoSEQ multiplex PCR. The data contain tens of thousands of clones, under 95% of them seen just once; the ten biggest clones take up roughly 15%. Sampling of blood occurred at baseline, cycle 4 day 1, and cycle 7 day 1. Worth noting for this clone: What it binds is not known.

The sample here was CD4+ or CD8+ T cells sorted from blood, taken in a trial of the OX40 agonist ivuxolimab. The chain joins TRBV2 to TRBJ1-5; TRBD1 agrees at 9 bases. The sequence was collected from an adult with an advanced solid tumor such as melanoma, head and neck, liver or kidney cancer. The CDR3 loop reads CATPWGQGNQPQHF. The CDR3, as DNA: TGTGCCACACCCTGGGGACAGGGTAATCAGCCCCAGCATTTT.